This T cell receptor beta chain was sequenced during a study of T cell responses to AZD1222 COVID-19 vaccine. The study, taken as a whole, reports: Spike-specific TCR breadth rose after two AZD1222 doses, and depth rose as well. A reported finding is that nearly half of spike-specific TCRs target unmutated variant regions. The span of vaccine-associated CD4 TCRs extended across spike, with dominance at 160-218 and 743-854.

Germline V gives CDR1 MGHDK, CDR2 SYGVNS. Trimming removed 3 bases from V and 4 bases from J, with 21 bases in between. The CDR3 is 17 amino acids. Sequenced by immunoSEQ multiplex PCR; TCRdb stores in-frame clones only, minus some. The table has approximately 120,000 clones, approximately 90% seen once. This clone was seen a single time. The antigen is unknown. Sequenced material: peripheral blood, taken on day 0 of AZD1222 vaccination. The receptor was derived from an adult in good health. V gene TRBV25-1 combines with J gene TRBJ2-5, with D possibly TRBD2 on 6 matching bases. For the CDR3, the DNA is TGTGCCAGCAGTGACTACGGTAGCGGACTGGTGGGAGAGACCCAGTACTTC. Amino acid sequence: CASSDYGSGLVGETQYF. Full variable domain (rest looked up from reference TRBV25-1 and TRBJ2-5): EADIYQTPRYLVIGTGKKITLECSQTMGHDKMYWYQQDPGMELHLIHYSYGVNSTEKGDLSSESTVSRIRTEHFPLTLESARPSHTSQYLCASSDYGSGLVGETQYFGPGTRLLVL.